This TCR beta chain derives from a study of cytomegalovirus exposure and HLA in healthy donors. Amplification used 60 Vbeta primers and 13 Jbeta primers. The method was immunoSEQ multiplex PCR; TCRdb's version includes in-frame clones alone and lacks a portion of them. The top ten hold 0.85% to 1% of the sample, which has about 160,000 clones, around 79% seen once. Germline V lookup: CDR1 SGHDN, CDR2 FVKESK. CDR3 size: 13 residues. V lost 1 base to trimming and J lost 4 bases, with 7 bases between them. The specimen was PBMCs. The rearrangement joins TRBV14 to TRBJ1-2; tentative D call: TRBD1 (5 bases). The TCR originated in a woman aged 45-65 years in good health and CMV-seropositive. The CDR3 reads CASSQGQIYGYTF. CDR3 in DNA: TGTGCCAGCAGCCAAGGACAGATCTATGGCTACACCTTC. Filled out from reference TRBV14 and TRBJ1-2, the complete variable domain reads EAGVTQFPSHSVIEKGQTVTLRCDPISGHDNLYWYRRVMGKEIKFLLHFVKESKQDESGMPNNRFLAERTGGTYSTLKVQPAELEDSGVYFCASSQGQIYGYTFGSGTRLTVV.